A selection of T cell receptor beta chains follows, all from one sample in a study of patients and donors after allogeneic stem cell transplantation. Each CDR3 protein gets one entry after TCRdb re-called the RT-PCR reads with MiXCR. In the table there are about 210,000 distinct CDR3 sequences, more than 35% of which are singletons. Source material: blood, either unsorted or a sorted T cell fraction (not recorded which). The receptor set was obtained from a human donor who was either an allogeneic HSCT recipient or a stem cell or donor lymphocyte infusion donor (not recorded which). It is not recorded whose cells these are; they may come from a transplant donor. The CDR3 runs from the conserved cysteine through the conserved F or W. The D gene is left open where the match is weak. A row's size may be missing; if present it is once, few, many or a size class.

v_gene	abundance	d_gene	j_gene	CDR3nt	CDR3aa
TRBV28	-	-	TRBJ1-1	TGTGCCAGCAGTCCGGGGCGGATTAACACTGAAGCTTTCTTT	CASSPGRINTEAFF
TRBV29-1	few	-	TRBJ1-2	TGCAGCGCCAGCACCTATGGCTACACCTTC	CSASTYGYTF
TRBV28	-	-	TRBJ2-4	TGTGCCAGCAGTCTACGGGACTTTACAAACATTCAGTACTTC	CASSLRDFTNIQYF
TRBV9	-	-	TRBJ1-2	TGTGCCAGCAGCGTATGGGGCGAAAGGAACTATGGCTACACCTTC	CASSVWGERNYGYTF
TRBV28	few	-	TRBJ1-2	TGTGCCAGCAGTTTAGGCCAGCTACGGGGCTACACCTTC	CASSLGQLRGYTF
TRBV18	-	TRBD2	TRBJ2-3	TGTGCCAGCTCACCAATGACGGGAGGGGCAGATACGCAGTATTTT	CASSPMTGGADTQYF
TRBV5-1	-	TRBD1	TRBJ1-2	TGCGCCAGCAGCTCACAGGGGAAAGGTGGCTACACCTTC	CASSSQGKGGYTF
TRBV18	many	-	TRBJ1-4	TGTGCCAGCTCACCGGGCGCAACTAATGAAAAACTGTTTTTT	CASSPGATNEKLFF
TRBV20-1	-	-	TRBJ1-2	TGCAGTGCTAGAGATGGGACAAACTATGGCTACACCTTC	CSARDGTNYGYTF
TRBV5-1	-	-	TRBJ2-3	TGCGCCAGCAGCTTGGGTTCCGGTCAAGATACGCAGTATTTT	CASSLGSGQDTQYF
TRBV27	-	-	TRBJ2-1	TGTGCCAGCAGTTTATTTGAGGTCCCCAATGAGCAGTTCTTC	CASSLFEVPNEQFF
TRBV12-3/TRBV12-4	-	-	TRBJ2-1	TGTGCCAGCAGTTTACAATACAATGAGCAGTTCTTC	CASSLQYNEQFF
TRBV12-3/TRBV12-4	few	-	TRBJ1-4	TGTGCCAGCAGTGGACAAGTACGAGAAAAACTGTTTTTT	CASSGQVREKLFF
TRBV11-2	few	-	TRBJ1-6	TGTGCCAGCAGCTTTCTCAGGGTTTCACCCCTCCACTTT	CASSFLRVSPLHF
TRBV4-1	few	-	TRBJ1-1	TGCGCCAGCAGCCACCAAGGGGTTAGCACTGAAGCTTTCTTT	CASSHQGVSTEAFF
TRBV6-2/TRBV6-3	-	-	TRBJ1-5	TGTGCCAGCAGTTACTCTAGCAGCAATCAGCCCCAGCATTTT	CASSYSSSNQPQHF
TRBV4-3	-	-	TRBJ1-6	TGCGCCAGCAGCCAAGGTGGAGGGGATTCACCCCTCCACTTT	CASSQGGGDSPLHF
TRBV5-1	many	-	TRBJ1-1	TGCGCCAGCAGCCAGGGAGGGACTGAAGCTTTCTTT	CASSQGGTEAFF
TRBV27	-	TRBD1	TRBJ1-1	TGTGCCAGCAGTTTGGGGGGGACAGGGACTGAAGCTTTCTTT	CASSLGGTGTEAFF
TRBV6-2/TRBV6-3	many	-	TRBJ1-5	TGTGCCAGCAGTTACACGGGGCTCGACAATCAGCCCCAGCATTTT	CASSYTGLDNQPQHF
TRBV19	few	-	TRBJ1-1	TGTGCCAGTACCCTCTACACTGAAGCTTTCTTT	CASTLYTEAFF
TRBV6-5	few	TRBD2	TRBJ2-6	TGTGCCAGCAAAGCGGGGGGCTCTGGGGCCAACGTCCTGACTTTC	CASKAGGSGANVLTF
TRBV5-1	many	-	TRBJ1-6	TGCGCCACCCGGGATTCCTATAATTCACCCCTCCACTTT	CATRDSYNSPLHF
TRBV11-2	few	-	TRBJ1-2	TGTGCCAGCAGCTTAGCCCCCTATGGCTACACCTTC	CASSLAPYGYTF
TRBV20-1	-	TRBD2	TRBJ2-7	TGCAGTGCGCGGTTAGCGGGGGGTTACTCCTACGAGCAGTACTTC	CSARLAGGYSYEQYF
TRBV2	-	TRBD1	TRBJ1-5	TGTGCCAGCAGTGAAAGGGGGGGACAGTATCAGCCCCAGCATTTT	CASSERGGQYQPQHF
TRBV27	-	-	TRBJ2-2	TGTGCCAGCAGTTTCACCCGGAAGAACACCGGGGAGCTGTTTTTT	CASSFTRKNTGELFF
TRBV5-1	few	-	TRBJ1-4	TGCGCCAGCAGCCTCCGATCCGCAGGGTTTAATGAAAAACTGTTTTTT	CASSLRSAGFNEKLFF
TRBV9	-	-	TRBJ2-1	TGTGCCAGCAGCCCCCAGAGCGTCTACTACAATGAGCAGTTCTTC	CASSPQSVYYNEQFF
TRBV7-2	-	-	TRBJ1-5	TGTGCCAGCAGCTTTACAGCCGTTAGCAATCAGCCCCAGCATTTT	CASSFTAVSNQPQHF
TRBV6-5	few	-	TRBJ1-2	TGTGCCAGCAGTATGACAGGCTCGGACGGCTACACCTTC	CASSMTGSDGYTF
TRBV7-3	-	-	TRBJ1-1	TGTGCCAGCAGCTTAACTTTGTCCACTGAAGCTTTCTTT	CASSLTLSTEAFF
TRBV6-4	-	-	TRBJ2-1	TGTGCCAGCAGTGACTCAGGCAGGCCCTACAATGAGCAGTTCTTC	CASSDSGRPYNEQFF
TRBV20-1	-	TRBD2	TRBJ2-1	TGCAGTGCAACTTGGGCGGGGGGTCCATACAATGAGCAGTTCTTC	CSATWAGGPYNEQFF
TRBV5-1	-	-	TRBJ2-7	TGCGCCAGCAGCTTTGAGGAGACCCCGCGGTACGAGCAGTACTTC	CASSFEETPRYEQYF
TRBV12-3/TRBV12-4	-	-	TRBJ2-5	TGTGCCAGCAGTCGGGCCATCCAAGAGACCCAGTACTTC	CASSRAIQETQYF
TRBV29-1	-	-	TRBJ2-1	TGCAGCGTTGAACAGGGAGAGCAGTTCTTC	CSVEQGEQFF
TRBV20-1	-	-	TRBJ1-5	TGCAGTGCTATAAAACAGGGTGCGCCCCAGCATTTT	CSAIKQGAPQHF
TRBV12-3/TRBV12-4	-	TRBD1	TRBJ1-5	TGTGCCAGCACCCTTGGACAGGGGTCGGGTCAGCCCCAGCATTTT	CASTLGQGSGQPQHF
TRBV9	-	-	TRBJ1-2	TGTGCCAGCAGCGTAGTGGGCAGGGATGGCTACACCTTC	CASSVVGRDGYTF
TRBV27	few	-	TRBJ1-1	TGTGCCAGCAGTTTAGGGGGGGTTATGAACACTGAAGCTTTCTTT	CASSLGGVMNTEAFF
TRBV20-1	few	TRBD2	TRBJ2-7	TGCAGTGCGAGGGTGGAGACTAGCCCCTACGAGCAGTACTTC	CSARVETSPYEQYF
TRBV12-3/TRBV12-4	-	-	TRBJ1-5	TGTGCCAGCAGTTTTGAGTCAGGCGCTTATCAGCCCCAGCATTTT	CASSFESGAYQPQHF
TRBV9	-	-	TRBJ2-2	TGTGCCAGCAGCGTGCGACATACTATACACACCGGGGAGCTGTTTTTT	CASSVRHTIHTGELFF
TRBV12-3/TRBV12-4	few	-	TRBJ2-3	TGTGCCAGCGGTGACGGGGCCCCCTCTGGTATGCAGTATTTT	CASGDGAPSGMQYF
TRBV3-1	few	-	TRBJ1-1	TGTGCCAGCGGGTCTGGGGGGAACACTGAAGCTTTCTTT	CASGSGGNTEAFF
TRBV10-3	-	-	TRBJ1-2	TGTGCCATCAGTGAAGGCTTGCGGGGTGGCTACACCTTC	CAISEGLRGGYTF
TRBV20-1	-	TRBD2	TRBJ2-2	TGCAGTGCTAGACTAGCGGGGGAATACACCGGGGAGCTGTTTTTT	CSARLAGEYTGELFF
TRBV9	-	-	TRBJ1-5	TGTGCCAGCAGCGCATATAGCAATCAGCCCCAGCATTTT	CASSAYSNQPQHF
TRBV5-1	-	TRBD2	TRBJ2-3	TGCGCCAGCAGCTTGGCCGGACTAGCGGGGGACGCAGATACGCAGTATTTT	CASSLAGLAGDADTQYF
TRBV15	few	TRBD1	TRBJ1-4	TGTGCCACCAGTCTATCCCGACAGGGAGAAAAACTGTTTTTT	CATSLSRQGEKLFF
TRBV4-3	few	-	TRBJ1-5	TGCGCCAGCAGCCAGGCACGGGACACCTATCAGCCCCAGCATTTT	CASSQARDTYQPQHF
TRBV29-1	-	TRBD1	TRBJ2-7	TGCAGCGTTGTGGGGGACAGTTACGAGCAGTACTTC	CSVVGDSYEQYF
TRBV10-2	-	-	TRBJ2-1	TGCGCCAGCAGTGGCGGTGGGGGCAATGAGCAGTTCTTC	CASSGGGGNEQFF
TRBV15	few	TRBD1	TRBJ2-5	TGTGCCACCAGCAGGGATCCGGGACAGGGGGAGACCCAGTACTTC	CATSRDPGQGETQYF
TRBV28	-	-	TRBJ2-1	TGTGCCAGCAGTGAAGGGAGGGAGCAGTTCTTC	CASSEGREQFF
TRBV9	-	-	TRBJ2-1	TGTGCCAGCAGCGTAGAGGGGGTAGCCTACAATGAGCAGTTCTTC	CASSVEGVAYNEQFF
TRBV29-1	-	TRBD2	TRBJ2-2	TGCAGCGTGAGACTAGCGGGGGCCCGGGTGAACACCGGGGAGCTGTTTTTT	CSVRLAGARVNTGELFF
TRBV5-1	-	-	TRBJ2-7	TGCGCCAGCAGACCCGTCCGGGACACAGCCTACGAGCAGTACTTC	CASRPVRDTAYEQYF